This TCR beta chain was retrieved from a study of shared clonotypes between healthy human individuals. For the study at large: Researchers drew samples from a couple of women and three men aged 18 to 49. There were three CD4 naive, three CD4 memory, two CD8 naive and one CD8 memory plates per donor.

Clones were sequenced by immunoSEQ multiplex PCR, and TCRdb holds only the in-frame ones, with some missing. The table records a few million clones, approximately 92% of them present only once. The V end lost 6 bases, the J end lost 2 bases, and 8 bases lay between the germline ends. Germline values: CDR1 LNHDA, CDR2 SQIVND (reference sequence). The length of the CDR3 is 13 residues. The gene calls are TRBV19 and TRBJ1-5; D remains ambiguous. The specimen sequenced was naive CD4+ T cells sorted from blood. The subset is: CD45RA+ positively selected. The TCR originated in a man younger than 35 in good health. CDR3 region: CASSVEGNQPQHF. The CDR3 region has the DNA TGTGCCAGTAGCGTTGAAGGCAATCAGCCCCAGCATTTT.